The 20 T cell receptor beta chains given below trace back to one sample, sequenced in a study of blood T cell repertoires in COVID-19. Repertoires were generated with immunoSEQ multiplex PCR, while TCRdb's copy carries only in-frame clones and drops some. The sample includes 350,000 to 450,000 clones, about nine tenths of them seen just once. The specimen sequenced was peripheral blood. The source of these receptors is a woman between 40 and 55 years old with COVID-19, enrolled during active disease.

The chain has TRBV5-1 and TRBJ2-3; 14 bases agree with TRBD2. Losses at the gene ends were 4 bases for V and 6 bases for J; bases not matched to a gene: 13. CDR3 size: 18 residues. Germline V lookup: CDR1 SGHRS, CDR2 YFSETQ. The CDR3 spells CASSPGGLAGEVLDTQYF. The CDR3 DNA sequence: TGCGCCAGCAGCCCTGGGGGACTAGCGGGAGAGGTATTGGATACGCAGTATTTT.

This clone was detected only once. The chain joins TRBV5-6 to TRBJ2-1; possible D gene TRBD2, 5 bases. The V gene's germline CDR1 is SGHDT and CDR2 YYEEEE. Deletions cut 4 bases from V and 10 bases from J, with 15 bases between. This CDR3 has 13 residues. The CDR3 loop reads CASSPTGLREQFF. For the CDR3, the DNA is TGTGCCAGCAGCCCGACGGGGTTACGAGAGCAGTTCTTC.

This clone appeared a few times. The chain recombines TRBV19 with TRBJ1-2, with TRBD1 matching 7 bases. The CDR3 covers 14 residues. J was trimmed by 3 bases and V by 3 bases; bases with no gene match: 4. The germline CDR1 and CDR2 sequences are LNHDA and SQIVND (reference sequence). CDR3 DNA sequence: TGTGCCAGTAGTATTACAGGGGTGGACTATGGCTACACCTTC. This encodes CASSITGVDYGYTF.

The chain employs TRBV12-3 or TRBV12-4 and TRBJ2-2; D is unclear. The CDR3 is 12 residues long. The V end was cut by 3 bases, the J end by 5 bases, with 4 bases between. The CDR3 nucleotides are TGTGCCAGCAGTTTCCCGACCGGGGAGCTGTTTTTT. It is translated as CASSFPTGELFF.

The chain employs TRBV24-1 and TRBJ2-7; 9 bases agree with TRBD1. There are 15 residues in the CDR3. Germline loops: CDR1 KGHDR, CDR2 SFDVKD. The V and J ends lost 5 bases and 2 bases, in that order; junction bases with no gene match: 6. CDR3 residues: CATSGGTGRTYEQYF. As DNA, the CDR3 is TGTGCCACCAGTGGCGGGACAGGGCGGACCTACGAGCAGTACTTC.

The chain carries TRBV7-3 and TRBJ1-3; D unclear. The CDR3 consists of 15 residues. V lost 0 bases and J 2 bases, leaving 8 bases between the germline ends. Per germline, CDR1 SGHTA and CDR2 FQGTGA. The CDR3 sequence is CASSLTGGAGNTIYF. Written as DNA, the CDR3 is TGTGCCAGCAGCTTAACTGGCGGGGCTGGAAACACCATATATTTT.

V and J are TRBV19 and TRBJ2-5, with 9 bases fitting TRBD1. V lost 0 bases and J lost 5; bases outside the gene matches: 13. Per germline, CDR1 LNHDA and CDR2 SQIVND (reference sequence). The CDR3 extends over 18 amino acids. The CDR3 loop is CASSIDSSGQGLWETQYF. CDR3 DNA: TGTGCCAGTAGTATAGATTCATCGGGACAGGGACTGTGGGAGACCCAGTACTTC.

The CDR3: CASRLDSHNVNEQFF. The DNA for the CDR3 is TGTGCCAGCAGACTCGACAGCCATAACGTCAATGAGCAGTTCTTC. The chain uses TRBV6-5 and TRBJ2-1; D might be TRBD1 (5 bases). Per the germline V gene, CDR1 is MNHEY and CDR2 is SVGAGI. The V end was cut by 6 bases, the J end by 6 bases, with 18 bases between. The CDR3 loop spans 15 amino acids.

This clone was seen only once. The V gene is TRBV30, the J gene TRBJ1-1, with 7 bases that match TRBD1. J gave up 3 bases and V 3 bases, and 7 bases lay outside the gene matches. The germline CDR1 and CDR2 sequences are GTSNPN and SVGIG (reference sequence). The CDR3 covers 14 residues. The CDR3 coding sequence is TGTGCCTGGAGCGCTCGCAGGGGGGACACTGAAGCTTTCTTT. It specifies CAWSARRGDTEAFF.

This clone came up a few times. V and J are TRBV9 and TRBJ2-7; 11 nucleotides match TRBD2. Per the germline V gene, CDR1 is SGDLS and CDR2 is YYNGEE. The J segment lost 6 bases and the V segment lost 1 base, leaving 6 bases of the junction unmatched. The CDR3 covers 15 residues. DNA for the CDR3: TGTGCCAGCAGCGTAACTAGCGGGAGTTTCAGCGAGCAGTACTTC. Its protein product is CASSVTSGSFSEQYF.

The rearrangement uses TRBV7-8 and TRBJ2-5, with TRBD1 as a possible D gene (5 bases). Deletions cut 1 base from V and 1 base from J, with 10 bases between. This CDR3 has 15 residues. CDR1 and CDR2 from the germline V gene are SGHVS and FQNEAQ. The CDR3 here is CASSLGGRAQETQYF. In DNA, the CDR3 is TGTGCCAGCAGCTTAGGTGGCAGGGCCCAAGAGACCCAGTACTTC.

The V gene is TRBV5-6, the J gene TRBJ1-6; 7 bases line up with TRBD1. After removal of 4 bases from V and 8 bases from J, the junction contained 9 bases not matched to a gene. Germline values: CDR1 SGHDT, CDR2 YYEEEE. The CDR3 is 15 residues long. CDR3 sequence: CASSAKGQIDSPLHF. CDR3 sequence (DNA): TGTGCCAGCAGCGCGAAGGGACAGATAGATTCACCCCTCCACTTT.

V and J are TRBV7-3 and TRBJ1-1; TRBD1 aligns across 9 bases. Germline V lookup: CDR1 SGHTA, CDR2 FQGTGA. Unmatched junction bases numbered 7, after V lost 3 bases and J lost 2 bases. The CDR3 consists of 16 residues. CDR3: CASSFTGGIPNTEAFF. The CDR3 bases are TGTGCCAGCAGCTTTACAGGGGGCATTCCTAACACTGAAGCTTTCTTT.

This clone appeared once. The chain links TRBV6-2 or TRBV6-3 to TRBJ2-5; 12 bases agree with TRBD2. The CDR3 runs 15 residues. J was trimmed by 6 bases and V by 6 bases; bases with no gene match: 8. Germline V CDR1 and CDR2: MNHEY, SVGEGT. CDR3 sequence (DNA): TGTGCCAGCAGCCCGACTAGCGGGAGTTTCAAGACCCAGTACTTC. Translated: CASSPTSGSFKTQYF.

As DNA, the CDR3 is TGTGCCAGCAGCTTAGCGAGAGCGACGGGTGAAGCTTTCTTT. Its translation: CASSLARATGEAFF. V gene TRBV7-2 combines with J gene TRBJ1-1, with D unresolved. V lost 0 bases to trimming and J lost 7 bases, with 12 bases between them. The CDR3 has 14 residues. Germline values: CDR1 SGHTA, CDR2 FQGNSA.

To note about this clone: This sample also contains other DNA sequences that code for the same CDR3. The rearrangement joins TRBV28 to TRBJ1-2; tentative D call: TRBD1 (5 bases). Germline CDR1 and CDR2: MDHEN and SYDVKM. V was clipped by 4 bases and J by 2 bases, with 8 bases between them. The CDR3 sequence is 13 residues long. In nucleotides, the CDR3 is TGTGCCAGCAGTTCGACAGTAAACTATGGCTACACCTTC. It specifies CASSSTVNYGYTF.

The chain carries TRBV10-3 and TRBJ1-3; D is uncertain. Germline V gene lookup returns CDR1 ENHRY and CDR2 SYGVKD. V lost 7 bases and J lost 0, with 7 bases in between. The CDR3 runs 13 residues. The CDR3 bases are TGTGCCATCATGGCTGACTCTGGAAACACCATATATTTT. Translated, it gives CAIMADSGNTIYF.

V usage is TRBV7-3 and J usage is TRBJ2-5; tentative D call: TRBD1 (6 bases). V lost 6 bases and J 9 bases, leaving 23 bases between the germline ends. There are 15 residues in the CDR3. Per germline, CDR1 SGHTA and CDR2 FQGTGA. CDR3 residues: CASSIGMGASGPQYF. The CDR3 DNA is TGTGCCAGCAGTATCGGAATGGGGGCCTCTGGGCCCCAGTACTTC.

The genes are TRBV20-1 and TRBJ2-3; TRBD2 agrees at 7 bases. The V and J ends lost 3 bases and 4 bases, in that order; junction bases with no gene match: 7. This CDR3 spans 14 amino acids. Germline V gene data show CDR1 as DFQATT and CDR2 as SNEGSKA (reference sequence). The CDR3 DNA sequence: TGCAGTGCTAGTAGGCGGGAGATTTCAGATACGCAGTATTTT. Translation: CSASRREISDTQYF.

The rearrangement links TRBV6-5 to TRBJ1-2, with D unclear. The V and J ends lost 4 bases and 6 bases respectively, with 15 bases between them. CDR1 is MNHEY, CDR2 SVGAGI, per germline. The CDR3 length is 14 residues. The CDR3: CASSFLVDADGYTF. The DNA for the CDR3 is TGTGCCAGCAGTTTTTTGGTCGACGCGGATGGCTACACCTTC.